One sample yielded the 5 T cell receptor beta chains listed below, sequenced in a study of CD8+CD57+ T cells in acquired aplastic anemia. TCR beta VDJ and CDR3 profiling used genomic DNA as template. TCRdb itself ran the reads through MiXCR, one entry per CDR3 protein. The data hold about 200,000 distinct CDR3 sequences, with roughly 33% observed a single time. Sequencing input: sorted CD4+, CD8+, or CD8+CD57+ T cells (not recorded which) from PBMCs. These receptors all stem from a human donor in good health, serving as a control.

The table lists this clonotype with many counts. This rearrangement joins TRBV19 to TRBJ1-2; D uncertain. The CDR3 covers 16 residues. Trimming cost V 1 base and J 4 bases, with 16 bases left between them. CDR1 is LNHDA and CDR2 is SQIVND in the germline V gene (reference sequence). The CDR3 region has the DNA TGTGCCAGTAGTATAGCGAAGGCCTTGGGCCTCTATGGCTACACCTTC. Protein product: CASSIAKALGLYGYTF.

This clonotype was detected a few times. The chain uses TRBV6-1 and TRBJ1-5; the D gene is possibly TRBD1 (5 bases). The ends were cut back, 0 bases at V and 7 bases at J, with 10 bases in the middle. CDR1 MNHNS and CDR2 SASEGT come from the germline V gene. The CDR3 contains 14 residues. DNA for the CDR3: TGTGCCAGCAGTGAAGCGGGACGGTGGCAGCCCCAGCATTTT. Amino acid sequence: CASSEAGRWQPQHF.

This clonotype was seen ten or more times. J is TRBJ1-2 and V is TRBV2; D is unresolved. Trimming removed 7 bases from V and 0 bases from J, with 6 bases in between. The germline V gene encodes CDR1 SNHLY and CDR2 FYNNEI. The CDR3 has 12 amino acids. For the CDR3, the DNA is TGTGCCAGCACGGTTACTAACTATGGCTACACCTTC. As protein: CASTVTNYGYTF.

This clonotype has at least ten counts. A read error may account for a junction end that differs from germline. The rearrangement joins TRBV24-1 to TRBJ2-1; a possible D gene is TRBD2 (5 bases). CDR1 and CDR2 from the germline V gene are KGHDR and SFDVKD. The CDR3 contains 13 residues. CDR3 nucleotides: TGTGCCACCAGTGATTTGGAGCGGAATGGGCAGTTCTTC. This translates into CATSDLERNGQFF.

The rearrangement links TRBV18 to TRBJ2-7; D ambiguous. This CDR3 is 12 amino acids long. V lost 2 bases, J lost 6 bases, and 8 bases lay in between. Per germline, CDR1 KGHSH and CDR2 LQKENI. The CDR3 sequence: CASSPGPCEQYF. The DNA of the CDR3 is TGTGCCAGCTCACCAGGCCCCTGCGAGCAGTACTTC.